This entry lists 13 T cell receptor beta chains sequenced from one sample in a study of early T cells in non-severe SARS-CoV-2 infection. TCRdb reprocessed the 5' RACE reads with MiXCR, giving one entry per CDR3 protein. The data contain about 75,000 distinct CDR3 sequences, roughly 10% of them singletons. The source material was whole blood, sampled at baseline. The source is an adult who was a healthcare worker with PCR-confirmed SARS-CoV-2 infection or an uninfected control (not recorded which).

This clonotype was observed a few times. J is TRBJ2-5 and V is TRBV5-1; D unresolved. V shed 4 bases and J shed 2 bases, with 9 bases lying between them. The CDR3 is 13 amino acids. Germline V gives CDR1 SGHRS, CDR2 YFSETQ. CDR3 loop: CASSPSIQETQYF. The CDR3 coding sequence is TGCGCCAGCAGCCCCTCAATACAAGAGACCCAGTACTTC.

The rearrangement links TRBV27 to TRBJ2-5; 7 bases are shared with TRBD2. The CDR3 is 18 amino acids. Germline CDR1 is MNHEY and CDR2 is SMNVEV (reference sequence). V trimming: 5 bases; J trimming: 4 bases; junction bases outside the gene matches: 19. The CDR3 nucleotides read TGTGCCAGCAGTCCTAAATATTTTCGGGCCCCGGGGGGAGAGACCCAGTACTTC. It encodes CASSPKYFRAPGGETQYF.

This clonotype was counted at least ten times. CDR3 coding DNA: TGTGCCAGCAGCTCCTATGGGACAAGAAACACTGAAGCTTTCTTT. This codes for CASSSYGTRNTEAFF. The chain links TRBV7-2 to TRBJ1-1, with a possible D match to TRBD1 (6 bases). V was pared by 4 bases and J by 2 bases, with 14 bases between. The CDR3 consists of 15 residues. CDR1 is SGHTA, CDR2 FQGNSA, per germline.

There are a few counts of this clonotype. The chain combines TRBV6-2 or TRBV6-3 with TRBJ2-5, with a weak D call TRBD2 (6 bases). V dropped 4 bases and J dropped 7 bases, with 13 bases sitting between them. Germline assignment: CDR1 MNHEY and CDR2 SVGEGT. The CDR3 totals 13 residues. CDR3 bases: TGTGCCAGCAGTTTGGATAGGAGGGGGACCCAGTACTTC. It encodes CASSLDRRGTQYF.

The chain couples TRBV9 to TRBJ1-4, with D possibly being TRBD1 (6 bases). The CDR3 length is 13 residues. V was clipped by 3 bases and J by 14 bases, with 17 bases between them. CDR1 is SGDLS, CDR2 YYNGEE, per germline. Here the CDR3 reads CASSGITGPGLFF. DNA of the CDR3: TGTGCCAGCAGCGGGATTACAGGGCCAGGGCTGTTTTTT.

The chain is built from TRBV20-1 and TRBJ1-4, with a weak D call TRBD1 (6 bases). V lost 3 bases to trimming and J lost 6 bases, with 17 bases between them. The CDR3 has 15 residues. Germline lookup yields CDR1 DFQATT and CDR2 SNEGSKA (reference sequence). The CDR3 region is CSARELRGSHEKLFF. Here the CDR3 DNA reads TGCAGTGCTAGGGAACTCAGGGGCTCCCATGAAAAACTGTTTTTT.

This chain uses TRBV12-3 or TRBV12-4 with TRBJ2-2; D ambiguous. The CDR3 totals 15 residues. V lost 3 bases to trimming and J lost 3 bases, with 11 bases between them. CDR3 DNA: TGTGCCAGCAGTTTTTATCAGGTGGACACCGGGGAGCTGTTTTTT. Encoded protein: CASSFYQVDTGELFF.

This clonotype was recorded many times. The CDR3 protein is CASRSGGTDTQYF. The CDR3 DNA is TGTGCCAGCAGGTCCGGGGGCACAGATACGCAGTATTTT. The chain recombines TRBV12-3 or TRBV12-4 with TRBJ2-3; D may be TRBD2 (5 bases). Trimming cost V 6 bases and J 1 base, with 8 bases left between them. This CDR3 is 13 amino acids long.

This clonotype was detected many times. The genes are TRBV7-7 and TRBJ2-2, with D perhaps TRBD2 (5 bases). CDR1 and CDR2 (germline): SSHAT, FNYEAQ (reference sequence). This CDR3 is built from 16 residues. V lost 2 bases, J lost 8 bases, and 18 bases lay in between. Written as DNA, the CDR3 is TGTGCCAGCAGCTTATCCGTCGGAGGAACTATTGGGGAGCTGTTTTTT. Its protein product is CASSLSVGGTIGELFF.

This chain links TRBV9 with TRBJ1-3; tentatively, D is TRBD1 (5 bases). V was pared by 3 bases and J by 0 bases, with 19 bases between. Per germline, CDR1 SGDLS and CDR2 YYNGEE. CDR3 length: 18 amino acids. In DNA, the CDR3 is TGTGCCAGCAGCGCCGAAACCGGGACGTCAAACTCTGGAAACACCATATATTTT. As protein: CASSAETGTSNSGNTIYF.

The J gene is TRBJ1-2, the V gene TRBV7-2; D is ambiguous. Per germline, CDR1 SGHTA and CDR2 FQGNSA. The germline V and J ends were trimmed by 1 base and 4 bases, with 7 bases remaining between them. There are 13 residues in the CDR3. The CDR3 sequence is CASSLEQRYGYTF. As DNA, the CDR3 is TGTGCCAGCAGCTTAGAACAGCGCTATGGCTACACCTTC.

The V and J genes are TRBV5-6 and TRBJ1-1; 7 bases are a match to TRBD1. The germline gives CDR1 SGHDT, CDR2 YYEEEE. Losses at the gene ends were 0 bases for V and 2 bases for J; bases not matched to a gene: 10. CDR3 length: 17 amino acids. CDR3 sequence reads: CASSLAEGADLNTEAFF. CDR3 DNA sequence: TGTGCCAGCAGCTTGGCCGAGGGGGCGGACCTAAACACTGAAGCTTTCTTT.

This chain links TRBV5-1 with TRBJ2-7; 7 bases align to TRBD1. Germline values: CDR1 SGHRS, CDR2 YFSETQ. The CDR3 sequence is 13 residues long. The J segment lost 3 bases and the V segment lost 4 bases, leaving 4 bases of the junction unmatched. CDR3 DNA sequence: TGCGCCAGCAGCATAAACAGGGGCTACGAGCAGTACTTC. Translation: CASSINRGYEQYF.